The clone carrying this T cell receptor (beta chain) turned up a few times. The data derive from a study of OX40 agonist ivuxolimab in advanced cancers. J gave up 4 bases and V 5 bases, and 4 bases lay outside the gene matches. CDR3 length equals 14 residues. From germline, CDR1 is MDHEN and CDR2 SYDVKM. The method was immunoSEQ multiplex PCR; TCRdb's version includes in-frame clones alone and lacks a portion of them. The table has 70,000 to 80,000 clones, roughly 88% seen once. This specimen was CD4+ or CD8+ T cells sorted from blood, taken in a trial of the OX40 agonist ivuxolimab. The rearrangement uses TRBV28 and TRBJ1-2, with TRBD1 identical over 10 bases. The source is an adult with an advanced solid tumor such as melanoma, head and neck, liver or kidney cancer. The chain's CDR3 is CASSPTGGGYGYTF. The CDR3 DNA is TGTGCCAGCAGTCCGACAGGGGGCGGCTATGGCTACACCTTC.